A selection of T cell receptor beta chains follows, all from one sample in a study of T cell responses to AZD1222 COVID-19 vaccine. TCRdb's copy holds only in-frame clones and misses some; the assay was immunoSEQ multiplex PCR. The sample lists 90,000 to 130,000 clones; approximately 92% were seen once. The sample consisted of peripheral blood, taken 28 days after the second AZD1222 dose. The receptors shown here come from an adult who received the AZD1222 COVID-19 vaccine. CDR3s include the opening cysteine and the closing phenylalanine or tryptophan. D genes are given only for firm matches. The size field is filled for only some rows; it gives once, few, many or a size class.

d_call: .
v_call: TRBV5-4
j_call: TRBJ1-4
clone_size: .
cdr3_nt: TGTGCCAGCAGCCCGGGAGGGGTTTCGGGGGAAAAACTGTTTTTT
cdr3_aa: CASSPGGVSGEKLFF

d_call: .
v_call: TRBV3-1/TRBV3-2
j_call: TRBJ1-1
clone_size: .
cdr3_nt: TGTGCCAGCACCCCCTCCAGGGGCTCGACTGAAGCTTTCTTT
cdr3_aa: CASTPSRGSTEAFF

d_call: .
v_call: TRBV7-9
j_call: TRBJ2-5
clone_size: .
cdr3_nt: TGTGCCAGCAGCCTGCAGGCCGGGGGTAAAGAGACCCAGTACTTC
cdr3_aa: CASSLQAGGKETQYF

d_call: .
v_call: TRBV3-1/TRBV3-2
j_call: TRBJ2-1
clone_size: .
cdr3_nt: TGTGCCAGCAGCCTACAGGGTTGGAATGAGCAGTTCTTC
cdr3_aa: CASSLQGWNEQFF

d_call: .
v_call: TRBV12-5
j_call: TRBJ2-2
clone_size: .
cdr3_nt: TGTGCTAGTGGTCCCGACACCGGGGAGCTGTTTTTT
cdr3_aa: CASGPDTGELFF

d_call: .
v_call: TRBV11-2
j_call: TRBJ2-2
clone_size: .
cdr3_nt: TGTGCCAGCAGCTTAATCCGGGGGCCCTCCACCGGGGAGCTGTTTTTT
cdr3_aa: CASSLIRGPSTGELFF

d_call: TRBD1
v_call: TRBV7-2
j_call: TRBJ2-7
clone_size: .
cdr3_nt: TGTGCCAGCAGCTCACGTGACAGGGATTCCTACGAGCAGTACTTC
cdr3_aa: CASSSRDRDSYEQYF

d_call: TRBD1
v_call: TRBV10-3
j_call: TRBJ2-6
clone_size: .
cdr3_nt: TGTGCCATCAGTAGTCAGGGGGCGGGAGGGGCCAACGTCCTGACTTTC
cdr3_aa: CAISSQGAGGANVLTF

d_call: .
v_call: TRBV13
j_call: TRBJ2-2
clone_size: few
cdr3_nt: TGTGCCAGCAGCGGTGACAGGCGGGGCACCGGGGAGCTGTTTTTT
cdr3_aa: CASSGDRRGTGELFF

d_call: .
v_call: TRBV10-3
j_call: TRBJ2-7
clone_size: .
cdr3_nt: TGTGCCAGATCACAGGGATCTAGCTACGAGCAGTACTTC
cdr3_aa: CARSQGSSYEQYF

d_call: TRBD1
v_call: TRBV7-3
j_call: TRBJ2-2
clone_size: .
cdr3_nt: TGTGCCAGCAGCGGGACAGGGAGGGGCGGGGAGCTGTTTTTT
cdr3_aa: CASSGTGRGGELFF